The source of this T cell receptor beta chain is a study of shared clonotypes between healthy human individuals. Background on the study: Researchers assigned three CD4 naive, three CD4 memory, two CD8 naive and one CD8 memory plate to each donor.

Naive CD8 cells lacked CD45RO, underwent positive selection for CCR7 and left out terminally differentiated effector memory CD45RA+ cells. TCRdb keeps only in-frame clones here, not all; method: immunoSEQ multiplex PCR. This table has about 2.1 million clones, about 93% appearing once. The sequencing sample was made of naive CD8+ T cells from PBMCs. The TCR comes from a man younger than 30 in good health. Some clones in this sample may be carry-over from other donors' samples.

CDR3 bases: TGCGCCAGCAGCCCAATCGGAGGGGGAGCTGAAGCTTTCTTT. Its translation is CASSPIGGGAEAFF. The V and J genes are TRBV4-1 and TRBJ1-1; D perhaps matches TRBD1 (6 bases). Germline V lookup: CDR1 MGHRA, CDR2 YSYEKL. The CDR3 sequence is 14 residues long. Trimming cost V 4 bases and J 6 bases, with 15 bases left between them.